What follows are 27 T cell receptor beta chains derived from one specimen sequenced in a study of shared clonotypes between healthy human individuals. Assay: immunoSEQ multiplex PCR; the TCRdb copy retains only in-frame clones and omits some. The table records roughly 2.2 million clones, roughly 92% of them present only once. Sequencing was carried out using naive CD4+ T cells from PBMCs. Subset in this sample: CD45RA+ positively selected. The receptors originated from a man younger than 30 in good health. Some clones in this sample may be carry-over from other donors' samples.

This chain uses TRBV6-5 with TRBJ2-7, with 8 positions matching TRBD1. V trimming: 6 bases; J trimming: 9 bases; junction bases outside the gene matches: 7. The germline CDR1 and CDR2 sequences are MNHEY and SVGAGI. This CDR3 is 12 amino acids long. The CDR3 sequence: CASRQQGVRQYF. The CDR3 coding sequence is TGTGCCAGCAGGCAACAGGGGGTGAGGCAGTACTTC.

This chain joins TRBV6-6 and TRBJ2-5; 7 nucleotides match TRBD1. The CDR3 totals 15 residues. The germline V gene encodes CDR1 MNHNY and CDR2 SVGAGI (reference sequence). The J segment lost 1 base and the V segment lost 6 bases, leaving 8 bases of the junction unmatched. The CDR3 sequence: CASSRKTGFQETQYF. CDR3 bases: TGTGCCAGCAGCCGTAAGACAGGGTTCCAAGAGACCCAGTACTTC.

The chain has TRBV5-1 and TRBJ1-2, with unresolved D. CDR1 is SGHRS and CDR2 is YFSETQ in the germline V gene. CDR3 length: 14 residues. The V and J ends lost 0 bases and 1 base respectively, with 7 bases between them. DNA for the CDR3: TGCGCCAGCAGCTTGGAACACAATAACTATGGCTACACCTTC. It is translated as CASSLEHNNYGYTF.

V usage is TRBV21-1 and J usage is TRBJ2-7; the D segment call TRBD2 is taken from the table without a DNA check. TRBV21-1 is reported as a pseudogene. The CDR3 is 16 amino acids. The CDR3: CASTKIGPSPWDEQYF. For the CDR3, the DNA is TGTGCCAGCACCAAAATCGGACCTAGCCCTTGGGACGAGCAGTACTTC.

This clone was seen more than once but under ten times. The chain carries TRBV7-9 and TRBJ1-1, with D perhaps TRBD1 (6 bases). Germline-derived CDR1 and CDR2 are SEHNR and FQNEAQ (reference sequence). The CDR3 runs 15 residues. Deletions cut 4 bases from V and 2 bases from J, with 14 bases between. As DNA, the CDR3 is TGTGCCAGCAGCTCCGGGGAGGGGGTTAACACTGAAGCTTTCTTT. It codes for CASSSGEGVNTEAFF.

The CDR3 DNA reads as TGCGCCAGCAGCCCAGGGGGCGCGGACACAGATACGCAGTATTTT. Protein product: CASSPGGADTDTQYF. J is TRBJ2-3 and V is TRBV5-1; TRBD1 matches at 8 bases. In germline, CDR1 is SGHRS, CDR2 YFSETQ. This CDR3 comprises 15 residues. J was trimmed by 2 bases and V by 4 bases; bases with no gene match: 6.

The chain combines TRBV4-3 with TRBJ2-7; 11 nucleotides match TRBD2. The CDR3 length is 16 residues. The junction had 8 bases not matched to a gene; V was cut back by 0 bases and J by 7 bases. Germline assignment: CDR1 LGHNA and CDR2 YSLEER. DNA for the CDR3: TGCGCCAGCAGCCAAGACCTAGCGGGAGGATTATTTGAGCAGTACTTC. The encoded protein is CASSQDLAGGLFEQYF.

The chain carries TRBV6-5 and TRBJ2-7; 9 bases match TRBD1. Trimming removed 5 bases from V and 3 bases from J; junction bases left unmatched: 8. Germline lookup yields CDR1 MNHEY and CDR2 SVGAGI. The CDR3 has 15 amino acids. The CDR3 loop reads CASSITLTGGYEQYF. The CDR3 nucleotides read TGTGCCAGCAGTATTACTCTGACAGGGGGCTACGAGCAGTACTTC.

This sequence joins TRBV11-2 and TRBJ2-5, with D tentatively TRBD1 or TRBD2 (5 bases each). Germline V CDR1 and CDR2: SGHAT, FQNNGV. This CDR3 comprises 13 residues. The ends were cut back, 4 bases at V and 5 bases at J, with 11 bases in the middle. This chain's CDR3 is CASSYTGQETQYF. CDR3 sequence (DNA): TGTGCCAGCAGCTATACGGGGCAGGAGACCCAGTACTTC.

The rearrangement uses TRBV18 and TRBJ2-7; D may be TRBD1 (5 bases). The CDR3 totals 13 residues. V was clipped by 2 bases and J by 5 bases, with 10 bases between them. CDR1 KGHSH and CDR2 LQKENI come from the germline V gene. This chain's CDR3 is CASSPSRDDEQYF. In nucleotides, the CDR3 is TGTGCCAGCTCACCATCCAGGGATGACGAGCAGTACTTC.

V is TRBV5-1 and J is TRBJ2-1; no clear D. This CDR3 comprises 13 residues. In germline, CDR1 is SGHRS, CDR2 YFSETQ. With 4 bases removed from V and 5 bases from J, the gap between germline ends came to 10 bases. DNA of the CDR3: TGCGCCAGCAGCGTGAATGAGAACAATGAGCAGTTCTTC. Its protein product is CASSVNENNEQFF.

This clone was detected only a few times. The rearrangement joins TRBV28 to TRBJ2-1, with D unclear. The CDR3 extends over 15 amino acids. Germline V lookup: CDR1 MDHEN, CDR2 SYDVKM. V was clipped by 4 bases and J by 3 bases, with 13 bases between them. The CDR3 sequence: CASSSQLTLYNEQFF. For the CDR3, the DNA is TGTGCCAGCAGTTCCCAGCTAACTCTCTACAATGAGCAGTTCTTC.

The chain couples TRBV7-2 to TRBJ1-3; TRBD1 is a possible D gene (6 bases). There are 15 residues in the CDR3. V gave up 5 bases and J gave up 2 bases, with 13 bases separating them. Germline CDR1 reads SGHTA; CDR2 reads FQGNSA. Here the CDR3 reads CASSRLGTTGNTIYF. The CDR3 nucleotides read TGTGCCAGCAGCCGATTAGGGACAACTGGAAACACCATATATTTT.

This sequence joins TRBV19 and TRBJ2-5, with D perhaps being TRBD1 or TRBD2 (5 bases each). CDR1 LNHDA and CDR2 SQIVND come from the germline V gene (reference sequence). CDR3 length: 16 amino acids. V was trimmed by 0 bases and J by 4 bases, leaving 15 bases between them. The CDR3 protein is CASSIERGVPGETQYF. CDR3 in DNA: TGTGCCAGTAGTATAGAGAGGGGAGTCCCCGGAGAGACCCAGTACTTC.

This chain's CDR3 is CASSSPASRVETQYF. In nucleotides, the CDR3 is TGCGCCAGCAGCTCCCCGGCCTCCAGGGTGGAGACCCAGTACTTC. This chain joins TRBV5-1 and TRBJ2-5, with D perhaps matching TRBD1 (5 bases). V was clipped by 3 bases and J by 5 bases, with 17 bases between them. The CDR3 runs to 15 residues. Germline V gene sequence: CDR1 SGHRS, CDR2 YFSETQ.

This chain joins TRBV7-8 and TRBJ2-4; 9 bases agree with TRBD1. The trim removed 5 bases at V and 7 bases at J, leaving 9 bases unmatched. The length of the CDR3 is 15 residues. The germline V gene has CDR1 SGHVS and CDR2 FQNEAQ. The CDR3 protein is CASSLSDRGFNIQYF. The CDR3 bases are TGTGCCAGCAGCCTCTCGGACAGGGGCTTTAACATTCAGTACTTC. The complete variable domain, with remaining parts taken from reference TRBV7-8 and TRBJ2-4, reads GAGVSQSPRYKVAKRGQDVALRCDPISGHVSLFWYQQALGQGPEFLTYFQNEAQLDKSGLPSDRFFAERPEGSVSTLKIQRTQQEDSAVYLCASSLSDRGFNIQYFGAGTRLSVL.

This clone was seen only once. The rearrangement uses TRBV11-2 and TRBJ2-1, with D hard to call. This CDR3 is 15 amino acids long. V was shortened by 1 base and J by 3 bases, with 10 bases between the two germline ends. Germline V lookup: CDR1 SGHAT, CDR2 FQNNGV. CDR3 DNA sequence: TGTGCCAGCAGCTTAGGGTTTCCTGACTACAATGAGCAGTTCTTC. This codes for CASSLGFPDYNEQFF.

This clone was observed a few times. This chain connects TRBV2 to TRBJ2-7, with no clear D. This CDR3 region has 15 residues. Germline assignment: CDR1 SNHLY and CDR2 FYNNEI. Trimming left V 5 bases short and J 0 bases short, with 14 bases between. The CDR3 spells CASSLERSYSYEQYF. CDR3 nucleotide sequence: TGTGCCAGCAGTCTGGAGAGATCGTACTCCTACGAGCAGTACTTC. Looking up the rest from reference TRBV2 and TRBJ2-7 gives the full variable domain: EPEVTQTPSHQVTQMGQEVILRCVPISNHLYFYWYRQILGQKVEFLVSFYNNEISEKSEIFDDQFSVERPDGSNFTLKIRSTKLEDSAMYFCASSLERSYSYEQYFGPGTRLTVT.

For this clone: This sample also contains other DNA sequences that code for the same CDR3. The chain couples TRBV5-4 to TRBJ2-5, with TRBD1 as a possible D gene (7 bases). The CDR3 contains 14 residues. V was shortened by 4 bases and J by 5 bases, with 15 bases between the two germline ends. The germline CDR1 and CDR2 sequences are SGHNT and YYREEE (reference sequence). CDR3 in DNA: TGTGCCAGCAGCACCCGACAGGGAGGTGAGACCCAGTACTTC. Amino acid sequence: CASSTRQGGETQYF.

Notes on this clone: Other DNA variants within this sample encode the same CDR3. V is TRBV2 and J is TRBJ1-5; no definite D call. V was clipped by 8 bases and J by 5 bases, with 7 bases between them. CDR1 is SNHLY and CDR2 is FYNNEI in the germline V gene. The CDR3 contains 11 residues. The CDR3 spells CASRVDQPQHF. Here the CDR3 DNA reads TGTGCCAGCCGCGTGGATCAGCCCCAGCATTTT. The variable domain in full, completed from reference TRBV2 and TRBJ1-5, reads EPEVTQTPSHQVTQMGQEVILRCVPISNHLYFYWYRQILGQKVEFLVSFYNNEISEKSEIFDDQFSVERPDGSNFTLKIRSTKLEDSAMYFCASRVDQPQHFGDGTRLSIL.

The J gene is TRBJ2-7, the V gene TRBV7-2, with a possible D match to TRBD2 (6 bases). The CDR3 has 15 residues. The germline gives CDR1 SGHTA, CDR2 FQGNSA. V was clipped by 1 base and J by 0 bases, with 10 bases between them. The CDR3 DNA is TGTGCCAGCAGCTTAGACGCGGGGTCCTCCTACGAGCAGTACTTC. Protein product: CASSLDAGSSYEQYF.

This clone was detected once. This chain links TRBV7-2 with TRBJ1-1, with D hard to call. The V end was cut by 1 base, the J end by 1 base, with 16 bases between. The CDR3 has 17 amino acids. The germline gives CDR1 SGHTA, CDR2 FQGNSA. DNA for the CDR3: TGTGCCAGCAGCTTAGGTCCCCTTTGGTCCGGGAACACTGAAGCTTTCTTT. It encodes CASSLGPLWSGNTEAFF.

This sequence joins TRBV7-3 and TRBJ2-3; tentative D call: TRBD2 (6 bases). Between the trimmed V and J ends, which lost 1 base and 3 bases, there was a span of 8 bases. The V gene's germline CDR1 is SGHTA and CDR2 FQGTGA. CDR3 length: 14 amino acids. The CDR3: CASSLRDSTDTQYF. CDR3 DNA: TGTGCCAGCAGCTTAAGGGACTCAACAGATACGCAGTATTTT.

A note on this clone: The sample contains more than one DNA sequence encoding this CDR3. The genes are TRBV5-1 and TRBJ2-5; 8 positions match TRBD1. The V gene end was trimmed by 4 bases and the J gene end by 2 bases; junction bases not matched to a gene: 4. Germline CDR1 and CDR2: SGHRS and YFSETQ. The length of the CDR3 is 14 residues. This CDR3 is CASSRGQAQETQYF. DNA of the CDR3: TGCGCCAGCAGCCGGGGACAGGCACAAGAGACCCAGTACTTC.

The chain recombines TRBV5-1 with TRBJ2-5; 7 positions match TRBD2. Germline lookup yields CDR1 SGHRS and CDR2 YFSETQ. The CDR3 totals 13 residues. J gave up 4 bases and V 4 bases, and 4 bases lay outside the gene matches. CDR3 bases: TGCGCCAGCAGCAATCCGGGGGGAGAGACCCAGTACTTC. It is translated as CASSNPGGETQYF.

The chain links TRBV2 to TRBJ2-5, with 10 bases matching TRBD1. The CDR3 has 14 residues. Germline trimming cut 6 bases from V and 5 bases from J; bases unmatched to any gene: 6. Per germline, CDR1 SNHLY and CDR2 FYNNEI. CDR3 coding DNA: TGTGCCAGCAGAAGGGACAGGGGACGGGAGACCCAGTACTTC. Amino acid sequence: CASRRDRGRETQYF.

In nucleotides, the CDR3 is TGTGCCAGCAGCTTTGACAGCGGGAGTCTGGATACGCAGTATTTT. Its protein is CASSFDSGSLDTQYF. The V and J genes are TRBV5-6 and TRBJ2-3; 8 bases are shared with TRBD2. Looked up from germline, CDR1 is SGHDT and CDR2 is YYEEEE. The trim removed 2 bases at V and 6 bases at J, leaving 8 bases unmatched. This CDR3 comprises 15 residues.